These 28 T cell receptor beta chains were sequenced from one sample in a study of control samples from healthy donors and cancer patients. Assay used: immunoSEQ multiplex PCR; TCRdb lists only in-frame clones, some missing. This sample has about 130,000 clones, with about 88% found just once. Material: blood. Receptors originate from a man in his fifties or sixties in good health.

The V and J genes are TRBV9 and TRBJ2-1; weak D call: TRBD1 (5 bases). V was cut by 0 bases and J by 7 bases, with 11 bases left in between. The germline V gene encodes CDR1 SGDLS and CDR2 YYNGEE. This CDR3 spans 14 amino acids. The CDR3 DNA follows: TGTGCCAGCAGCGTAGCTCCCAGGGATAATGAGCAGTTCTTC. Residues: CASSVAPRDNEQFF.

The V gene is TRBV5-1, the J gene TRBJ2-3; D is unresolved. V gave up 3 bases and J gave up 2 bases, with 13 bases separating them. From germline, CDR1 is SGHRS and CDR2 YFSETQ. The CDR3 consists of 15 residues. The CDR3 DNA reads TGCGCCAGCAGCTCTGGAGAGTCCTACACAGATACGCAGTATTTT. Translated: CASSSGESYTDTQYF.

As to this clone: Compared with germline, one end of the junction differs, possibly owing to a read error. The chain joins TRBV29-1 to TRBJ2-1; 7 positions agree with TRBD2. The germline V gene encodes CDR1 SQVTM and CDR2 ANQGSEA. This CDR3 is 14 amino acids long. The CDR3 loop is CSVPGTTSCNEQFF. The CDR3 DNA reads as TGCAGCGTACCCGGGACTACCTCCTGCAATGAGCAGTTCTTC.

The V and J genes are TRBV6-5 and TRBJ2-5; a possible D gene is TRBD2 (6 bases). This CDR3 comprises 13 residues. V was shortened by 1 base and J by 5 bases, with 8 bases between the two germline ends. Germline CDR1 and CDR2: MNHEY and SVGAGI. The CDR3 DNA reads TGTGCCAGCAGTTACTGGGGGGAGGAGACCCAGTACTTC. Amino acids: CASSYWGEETQYF.

The rearrangement joins TRBV9 to TRBJ2-3; TRBD2 matches at 8 bases. The V and J ends lost 0 bases and 6 bases, in that order; junction bases with no gene match: 9. Germline V gene data show CDR1 as SGDLS and CDR2 as YYNGEE. There are 16 residues in the CDR3. DNA for the CDR3: TGTGCCAGCAGCGTAGGTGGTAGCGGGGCCTTGGATACGCAGTATTTT. This translates into CASSVGGSGALDTQYF. Looking up the rest from reference TRBV9 and TRBJ2-3 gives the full variable domain: DSGVTQTPKHLITATGQRVTLRCSPRSGDLSVYWYQQSLDQGLQFLIQYYNGEERAKGNILERFSAQQFPDLHSELNLSSLELGDSALYFCASSVGGSGALDTQYFGPGTRLTVL.

The rearrangement uses TRBV7-3 and TRBJ1-1; a weak D match, TRBD1 (6 bases). The germline V gene encodes CDR1 SGHTA and CDR2 FQGTGA. Deletions cut 6 bases from V and 1 base from J, with 21 bases between. There are 17 residues in the CDR3. The CDR3 DNA reads TGTGCCAGCAGTTCATCCCCCGTAACAGGGCCGAACACTGAAGCTTTCTTT. Translated: CASSSSPVTGPNTEAFF.

The chain employs TRBV28 and TRBJ1-2; no clear D gene. CDR1 is MDHEN and CDR2 is SYDVKM in the germline V gene. Trimming stripped 3 bases from V and 0 bases from J, with 8 bases between. The CDR3 runs 14 residues. Written as DNA, the CDR3 is TGTGCCAGCAGTTTTCAGTATACTAACTATGGCTACACCTTC. Protein sequence: CASSFQYTNYGYTF.

This chain links TRBV28 with TRBJ2-1, with unresolved D. CDR3 length equals 14 residues. Per germline, CDR1 MDHEN and CDR2 SYDVKM. Trimming left V 2 bases short and J 3 bases short, with 8 bases between. Here the CDR3 DNA reads TGTGCCAGCAGTTTACAAGCCAGCTACAATGAGCAGTTCTTC. Protein sequence: CASSLQASYNEQFF.

The gene calls are TRBV2 and TRBJ1-2; possibly TRBD1 for D (6 bases). CDR1 SNHLY and CDR2 FYNNEI come from the germline V gene. The V gene lost 9 bases and the J gene lost 3 bases, with 11 bases spanning the gap. This CDR3 spans 12 amino acids. The CDR3 sequence is CASTDRYYGYTF. The DNA for the CDR3 is TGTGCCAGTACTGACAGGTACTATGGCTACACCTTC.

This chain uses TRBV7-3 with TRBJ1-2; weak D call: TRBD1 (5 bases). Germline V lookup: CDR1 SGHTA, CDR2 FQGTGA. Trimming pared 0 bases from V and 7 bases from J, leaving 21 bases between. The CDR3 is made up of 17 amino acids. The CDR3 protein is CASSLTGQGVGNSGYTF. CDR3 coding DNA: TGTGCCAGCAGCTTAACGGGGCAGGGAGTTGGCAATTCTGGCTACACCTTC.

The chain links TRBV4-1 to TRBJ1-1; the D is unclear. Germline CDR1 and CDR2: MGHRA and YSYEKL. The CDR3 consists of 15 residues. The ends were cut back, 3 bases at V and 0 bases at J, with 11 bases in the middle. CDR3: CASSQGSGMNTEAFF. CDR3 bases: TGCGCCAGCAGCCAGGGGTCGGGGATGAACACTGAAGCTTTCTTT.

The gene calls are TRBV28 and TRBJ1-6; weak D call: TRBD1 (5 bases). The CDR3 spans 14 residues. The V gene's germline CDR1 is MDHEN and CDR2 SYDVKM. Trimming pared 5 bases from V and 2 bases from J, leaving 7 bases between. CDR3 nucleotides: TGTGCCAGCAGTGCGGGGGCCTATAATTCACCCCTCCACTTT. This codes for CASSAGAYNSPLHF.

The chain combines TRBV15 with TRBJ1-4; D unresolved. CDR1 is LNHNV, CDR2 YYDKDF, per germline (reference sequence). The ends were cut back, 0 bases at V and 4 bases at J, with 9 bases in the middle. This CDR3 is built from 15 residues. The CDR3 loop reads CATSRDVGFNEKLFF. The CDR3, as DNA: TGTGCCACCAGCAGAGATGTCGGATTTAATGAAAAACTGTTTTTT. Combining the CDR3 with reference TRBV15 and TRBJ1-4 gives the whole variable domain DAMVIQNPRYQVTQFGKPVTLSCSQTLNHNVMYWYQQKSSQAPKLLFHYYDKDFNNEADTPDNFQSRRPNTSFCFLDIRSPGLGDTAMYLCATSRDVGFNEKLFFGSGTQLSVL.

The chain joins TRBV5-1 to TRBJ2-3, with 12 bases identical to TRBD2. This CDR3 has 16 residues. V lost 1 base and J lost 6; bases outside the gene matches: 6. Germline CDR1 reads SGHRS; CDR2 reads YFSETQ. Here the CDR3 reads CASSLFTSGGLDTQYF. DNA for the CDR3: TGCGCCAGCAGCTTGTTCACTAGCGGGGGGTTGGATACGCAGTATTTT.

This clone was seen once. The chain uses TRBV3-1 (or the pseudogene TRBV3-2) and TRBJ2-2, with a possible D match to TRBD2 (6 bases). The CDR3 length is 13 residues. Germline V CDR1 and CDR2: LGHDT, YNNKEL (reference sequence). Trimming cost V 4 bases and J 3 bases, with 6 bases left between them. CDR3 region: CASSRGDTGELFF. The DNA of the CDR3 is TGTGCCAGCAGCCGGGGGGACACCGGGGAGCTGTTTTTT.

In regard to this clone: The same CDR3 also results from other DNA sequences found in this sample. The V call is TRBV19, the J call TRBJ1-2; possibly TRBD1 for D (5 bases). Germline V gives CDR1 LNHDA, CDR2 SQIVND (reference sequence). The length of the CDR3 is 12 residues. Trimming cost V 4 bases and J 2 bases, with 5 bases left between them. The CDR3, as DNA: TGTGCCAGTAGTAGGGACAACTATGGCTACACCTTC. The encoded protein is CASSRDNYGYTF.

The V gene is TRBV5-1, the J gene TRBJ1-1; 10 bases align to TRBD1. J was trimmed by 5 bases and V by 4 bases; bases with no gene match: 8. The CDR3 runs to 15 residues. Germline V gene lookup returns CDR1 SGHRS and CDR2 YFSETQ. The CDR3 spells CASSGIGQGETEAFF. The CDR3 DNA reads as TGCGCCAGCAGCGGGATAGGACAGGGGGAAACTGAAGCTTTCTTT.

With respect to this clone: At one boundary the junction diverges from the germline segment, which might be a read error. The chain carries TRBV7-7 and TRBJ2-5, with TRBD1 identical over 10 bases. This CDR3 has 16 residues. The germline CDR1 and CDR2 sequences are SSHAT and FNYEAQ (reference sequence). CDR3 nucleotide sequence: TGTGCTAGCAGCGCCCGCCGGACAGGGGGCCAAGAGACCCAGTACTTC. Protein product: CASSARRTGGQETQYF.

The CDR3 sequence is CATSDPQRDSLSYNEQFF. Written as DNA, the CDR3 is TGTGCCACCAGTGACCCTCAGAGGGACAGTCTCTCCTACAATGAGCAGTTCTTC. The rearrangement joins TRBV24-1 to TRBJ2-1; TRBD1 matches 7 bases. CDR1 and CDR2 (germline): KGHDR, SFDVKD. This CDR3 is built from 18 residues. V shed 4 bases, J shed 0 bases, and the junction held 11 bases outside the gene matches.

The chain combines TRBV4-2 with TRBJ2-5, with D possibly matching TRBD2 (5 bases). CDR3 length equals 15 residues. Germline CDR1 and CDR2: LGHNA and YNFKEQ. Trimming pared 0 bases from V and 5 bases from J, leaving 13 bases between. The CDR3 protein is CASSQDPKGGETQYF. The CDR3 coding sequence is TGTGCCAGCAGCCAAGATCCAAAGGGCGGGGAGACCCAGTACTTC.

This chain links TRBV10-1 with TRBJ2-1, with D unclear. With 3 bases removed from V and 5 bases from J, the gap between germline ends came to 8 bases. In germline, CDR1 is WNHNN, CDR2 SYGVQD (reference sequence). CDR3 length: 13 amino acids. The CDR3 nucleotides read TGCGCCAGCAGTGAAAGCCCAAACAATGAGCAGTTCTTC. Translating it yields CASSESPNNEQFF.

The CDR3 DNA is TGTGCCAGCAGGACGAATACAGGGGTTGAGCAGTACTTC. It codes for CASRTNTGVEQYF. This sequence joins TRBV7-9 and TRBJ2-7; TRBD1 aligns across 7 bases. This CDR3 has 13 amino acids. J gave up 7 bases and V 6 bases, and 9 bases lay outside the gene matches. CDR1 and CDR2 from the germline V gene are SEHNR and FQNEAQ (reference sequence). The full variable domain, its missing parts supplied by reference TRBV7-9 and TRBJ2-7, is DTGVSQNPRHKITKRGQNVTFRCDPISEHNRLYWYRQTLGQGPEFLTYFQNEAQLEKSRLLSDRFSAERPKGSFSTLEIQRTEQGDSAMYLCASRTNTGVEQYFGPGTRLTVT.

J is TRBJ2-7 and V is TRBV30, with TRBD1 matching over 7 bases. V shed 0 bases and J 3 bases; nucleotides not matched to a gene: 5. CDR3 size: 14 residues. Looked up from germline, CDR1 is GTSNPN and CDR2 is SVGIG (reference sequence). This CDR3 is CAWSVGTAFYEQYF. CDR3 sequence (DNA): TGTGCCTGGAGTGTTGGGACAGCCTTCTACGAGCAGTACTTC.

The genes are TRBV13 and TRBJ2-3; 12 positions match TRBD2. The CDR3 runs to 16 residues. The V gene end was trimmed by 5 bases and the J gene end by 1 base; junction bases not matched to a gene: 4. Germline V gene lookup returns CDR1 PRHDT and CDR2 FYEKMQ (reference sequence). The CDR3 DNA follows: TGTGCCAGCAGCCAACTAGCGGGGGGCCGCACAGATACGCAGTATTTT. Amino acids: CASSQLAGGRTDTQYF.

J is TRBJ1-1 and V is TRBV10-2; D is unresolved. The germline CDR1 and CDR2 sequences are WSHSY and SAAADI. The CDR3 consists of 13 residues. V was trimmed by 7 bases and J by 4 bases, leaving 13 bases between them. The CDR3 DNA reads as TGCGCCAGCAACACTGGACGGGGCACTGAAGCTTTCTTT. Translating gives CASNTGRGTEAFF.

This clone turned up a few times. The chain uses TRBV24-1 and TRBJ2-5, with unresolved D. Germline-derived CDR1 and CDR2 are KGHDR and SFDVKD. This CDR3 is built from 14 residues. Deletions cut 1 base from V and 1 base from J, with 6 bases between. The CDR3 loop is CATSDFSGQETQYF. CDR3 DNA sequence: TGTGCCACCAGTGATTTCAGTGGCCAAGAGACCCAGTACTTC.

This chain links TRBV5-1 with TRBJ2-1, with 10 bases aligning to TRBD2. Germline CDR1 SGHRS, CDR2 YFSETQ. J gave up 1 base and V 7 bases, and 5 bases lay outside the gene matches. This CDR3 region has 15 residues. This CDR3 reads CASGSGGASYNEQFF. For the CDR3, the DNA is TGCGCCAGCGGAAGCGGGGGGGCTTCCTACAATGAGCAGTTCTTC.

The CDR3 sequence: CATAGGARETQYF. The CDR3 DNA follows: TGTGCCACGGCGGGGGGGGCCCGGGAGACCCAGTACTTC. This rearrangement joins TRBV2 to TRBJ2-5; 9 nucleotides align to TRBD2. Germline V gene lookup returns CDR1 SNHLY and CDR2 FYNNEI. CDR3 length: 13 amino acids. After removal of 10 bases from V and 5 bases from J, the junction contained 8 bases not matched to a gene.